This TCR beta chain comes out of a study of glioma-infiltrating T cells. Regarding the study as a whole: Tissue-blood divergence was below expectation in non-neoplastic patients, above in gliomas. CDR3 overlap between tissue and blood was very small.

The CDR3 sequence is 14 residues long. Germline V gene data show CDR1 as SGHVS and CDR2 as FNYEAQ. V lost 3 bases, J lost 4 bases, and 13 bases lay in between. Using RNA template, CDR3s of TCR alpha and beta were amplified with iRepertoire arm-PCR. For one-step reverse transcription and amplification, about 90-450 ng of tissue mRNA or PBMC total RNA was used. TCRdb re-called the multiplex PCR reads with MiXCR, one entry per CDR3 protein. The sample shows 40,000 or so distinct CDR3 sequences, about a fifth of them seen only once. This clonotype was counted ten times or more. The antigen remains undetermined.

This sequence joins TRBV7-6 and TRBJ2-7; TRBD2 is a possible D gene (5 bases). The TCR sequence derives from a human donor with low-grade glioma or glioblastoma, undergoing nonglioma brain surgery, or in good health (not recorded which). The material sequenced was glioma tissue, nonneoplastic brain tissue, or PBMCs (not recorded which). CDR3 sequence (DNA): TGTGCCAGCAGCTTTTCCGGGGAACTGTACGAGCAGTACTTC. Amino acid sequence: CASSFSGELYEQYF.